This T cell receptor beta chain was retrieved from a study of human T cells and chemical hapten exposure. Study context: Patients were given diphenylcyclopropenone on the scalp weekly across the approximately 24-week study.

Findings of the study overall: Significantly more large CDR3 similarity clusters were formed by expanded TCRs than by controls.

Individual cDNA molecules had unique molecular identifiers attached to them by the library. TCRdb reprocessed the RACE reads via MiXCR and lists one record per CDR3 protein. The sample includes a few hundred thousand distinct CDR3 sequences, about 5% seen only once; the top ten take around 8%. The germline V gene encodes CDR1 SGHTA and CDR2 FQGNSA. This CDR3 contains 15 residues. The J segment lost 2 bases and the V segment lost 3 bases, leaving 5 bases of the junction unmatched. This clonotype has a count of ten or more. What it binds is unknown. Time point of the sample: pre-sensitization, week 0. Treatment defined: therapeutic diphenylcyclopropenone sensitization with weekly scalp DPC.

This TCR was sampled from a young woman with alopecia areata. Some clones in this sample may be carry-over from other donors' samples. The genes are TRBV7-2 and TRBJ2-3, with 7 bases identical to TRBD1. Sample: whole blood, taken in connection with sensitization to the hapten diphenylcyclopropenone (DPC). The CDR3, as DNA: TGTGCCAGCAGCTTTTCAGGGGGAGACACAGATACGCAGTATTTT. Its translation: CASSFSGGDTDTQYF.